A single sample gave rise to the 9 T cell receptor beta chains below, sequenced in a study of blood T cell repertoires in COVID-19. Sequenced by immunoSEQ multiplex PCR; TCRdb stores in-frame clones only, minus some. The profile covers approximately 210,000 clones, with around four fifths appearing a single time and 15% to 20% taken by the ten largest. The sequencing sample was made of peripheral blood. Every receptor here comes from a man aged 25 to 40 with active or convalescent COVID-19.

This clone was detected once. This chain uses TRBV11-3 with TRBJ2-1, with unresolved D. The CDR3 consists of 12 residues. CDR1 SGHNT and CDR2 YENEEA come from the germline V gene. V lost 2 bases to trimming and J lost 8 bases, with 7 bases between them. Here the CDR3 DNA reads TGTGCCAGCAGCTTATTCGGTGATGAGCAGTTCTTC. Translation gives CASSLFGDEQFF.

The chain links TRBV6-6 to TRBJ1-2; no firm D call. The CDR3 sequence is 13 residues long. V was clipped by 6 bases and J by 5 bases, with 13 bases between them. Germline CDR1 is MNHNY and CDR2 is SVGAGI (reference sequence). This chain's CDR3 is CASSQAADYGYTF. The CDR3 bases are TGTGCCAGCAGCCAAGCGGCAGATTATGGCTACACCTTC.

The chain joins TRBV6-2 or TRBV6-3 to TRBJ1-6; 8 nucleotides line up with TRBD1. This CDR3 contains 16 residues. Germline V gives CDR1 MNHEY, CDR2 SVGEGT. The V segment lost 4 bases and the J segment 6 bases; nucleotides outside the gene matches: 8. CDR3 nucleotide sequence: TGTGCCAGCAGTTCAGACAGGGGAAACGGTAATTCACCCCTCCACTTT. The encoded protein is CASSSDRGNGNSPLHF.

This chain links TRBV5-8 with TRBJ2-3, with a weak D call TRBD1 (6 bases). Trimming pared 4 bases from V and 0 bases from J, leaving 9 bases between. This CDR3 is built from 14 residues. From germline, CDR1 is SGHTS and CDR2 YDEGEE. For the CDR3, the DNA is TGTGCCAGCAGCCCGGACAGCAGCACAGATACGCAGTATTTT. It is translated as CASSPDSSTDTQYF.

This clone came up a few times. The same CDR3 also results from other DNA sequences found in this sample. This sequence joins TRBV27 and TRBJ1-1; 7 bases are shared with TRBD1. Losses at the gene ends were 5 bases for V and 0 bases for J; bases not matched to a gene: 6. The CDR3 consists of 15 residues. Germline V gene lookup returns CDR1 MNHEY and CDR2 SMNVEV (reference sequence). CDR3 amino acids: CASSPSTGLNTEAFF. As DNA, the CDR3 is TGTGCCAGCAGTCCATCGACAGGGCTGAACACTGAAGCTTTCTTT.

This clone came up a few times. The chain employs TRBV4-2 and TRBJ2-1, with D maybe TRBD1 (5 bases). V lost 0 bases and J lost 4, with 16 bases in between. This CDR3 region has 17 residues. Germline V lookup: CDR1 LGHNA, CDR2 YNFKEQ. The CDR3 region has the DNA TGTGCCAGCAGCCAAGAATGGGTCGGGCGGACATACAATGAGCAGTTCTTC. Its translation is CASSQEWVGRTYNEQFF.

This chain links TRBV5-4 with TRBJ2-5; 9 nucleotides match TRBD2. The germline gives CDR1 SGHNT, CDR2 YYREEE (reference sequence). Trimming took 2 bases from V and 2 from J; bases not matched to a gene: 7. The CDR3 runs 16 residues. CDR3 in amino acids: CASSFRAGGPQETQYF. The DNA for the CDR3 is TGTGCCAGCAGCTTTAGAGCGGGGGGTCCGCAAGAGACCCAGTACTTC.

The CDR3 sequence: CASSQDRDTEAFF. The CDR3 nucleotides read TGTGCCAGTAGTCAGGACAGGGACACTGAAGCTTTCTTT. The chain joins TRBV19 to TRBJ1-1, with 8 bases identical to TRBD1. The V gene's germline CDR1 is LNHDA and CDR2 SQIVND (reference sequence). The CDR3 contains 13 residues. The V segment lost 5 bases and the J segment 3 bases; nucleotides outside the gene matches: 2.

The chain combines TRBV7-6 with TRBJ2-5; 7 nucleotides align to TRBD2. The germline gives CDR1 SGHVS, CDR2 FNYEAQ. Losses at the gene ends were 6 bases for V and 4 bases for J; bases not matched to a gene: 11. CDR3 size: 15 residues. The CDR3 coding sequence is TGTGCCAGCAGGAGACAGCGGGGCAAGGGAGAGACCCAGTACTTC. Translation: CASRRQRGKGETQYF.